These T cell receptor beta chains were read from a single sample in a study of blood T cell repertoires in COVID-19. The data were produced by immunoSEQ multiplex PCR, yet TCRdb's version contains in-frame clones alone and is incomplete. The table shows roughly 180,000 clones, with less than 85% occurring only once. What was sequenced was peripheral blood. These receptors all come from a human donor in a cohort sampled during active COVID-19. CDR3s include the opening cysteine and the closing phenylalanine or tryptophan. The D gene is left open where the match is weak. Some rows have no size entry. The others give once, few or many, or a class for an expanded clone.

j_call | d_call | clone_size | v_call | cdr3_nt | cdr3_aa
TRBJ1-2 | TRBD1 | NA | TRBV7-9 | TGTGCCAGCAGATACCAGGGGGGCAGCTATGGCTACACCTTC | CASRYQGGSYGYTF
TRBJ2-1 | NA | NA | TRBV5-1 | TGCGCCAGCAGCAGACAGGCTCCCGTTGAGCAGTTCTTC | CASSRQAPVEQFF
TRBJ1-1 | NA | NA | TRBV7-9 | TGTGCCAGCAGCTTAGAGGGGGATGAAGCTTTCTTT | CASSLEGDEAFF
TRBJ1-4 | NA | NA | TRBV5-1 | TGCGCCAGCAGCTCGGGGGTGGAGAATGAAAAACTGTTTTTT | CASSSGVENEKLFF
TRBJ1-1 | NA | NA | TRBV20-1 | TGCAGTGCTACAGGGGACACTGAAGCTTTCTTT | CSATGDTEAFF
TRBJ1-4 | TRBD1 | NA | TRBV2 | TGTGCCAGCAGTGTGTTCCGGCAGGGGGCCGAAGATGCAACTAATGAAAAACTGTTTTTT | CASSVFRQGAEDATNEKLFF
TRBJ1-4 | NA | many | TRBV5-6 | TGTGCCAGCACATATGGGCGGGGCCCTCCTTTT | CASTYGRGPPF
TRBJ1-3 | NA | NA | TRBV27 | TGTGCCAGCAGCCCGGACACTACTGGAAACACCATATATTTT | CASSPDTTGNTIYF
TRBJ2-5 | NA | NA | TRBV5-1 | TGCGCCAGCAGCTTGGAAGACTACCAAGAGACCCAGTACTTC | CASSLEDYQETQYF
TRBJ2-6 | NA | NA | TRBV9 | TGTGCCAGCAGCGTAGCTACGGCTAGCGTCTCCTCTGGGGCCAACGTCCTGACTTTC | CASSVATASVSSGANVLTF
TRBJ2-7 | NA | once | TRBV27 | TGTGCCAGCAGTTTATCACCGGTCTACGAGCAGTACTTC | CASSLSPVYEQYF
TRBJ1-1 | NA | NA | TRBV14 | TGTGCCAGCAGCCAAGAAACCCGGAGAAACACTGAAGCTTTCTTT | CASSQETRRNTEAFF
TRBJ2-7 | TRBD2 | NA | TRBV7-8 | TGTGCCAGCAGCGAATGGGGCCCGGGACTAGACTACGAGCAGTACTTC | CASSEWGPGLDYEQYF
TRBJ2-3 | TRBD2 | once | TRBV28 | TGTGCCAGCACCCCGGGGGGGAGAGTGGGCACAGATACGCAGTATTTT | CASTPGGRVGTDTQYF
TRBJ2-3 | TRBD2 | NA | TRBV29-1 | TGCAGCGCCCCTCGGGCTAGCGGGGGGGCCACAACAGATACGCAGTATTTT | CSAPRASGGATTDTQYF
TRBJ2-1 | TRBD2 | NA | TRBV10-3 | TGTGCCATCAGTGAGACACAAACGACTAGCGGGGGGCCCAATGAGCAGTTCTTC | CAISETQTTSGGPNEQFF
TRBJ2-7 | NA | NA | TRBV5-5 | TGTGCCAGCAGCTTTCCCTCCGGGGGGCCCTACGAGCAGTACTTC | CASSFPSGGPYEQYF
TRBJ2-1 | TRBD2 | NA | TRBV5-1 | TGCGCCAGCAGCTGGTCGGGGGGTCCCTACAATGAGCAGTTCTTC | CASSWSGGPYNEQFF
TRBJ1-1 | NA | once | TRBV11-2 | TGTGCCAGCAGCCCCGTCGGGGGTGCCACTGAAGCTTTCTTT | CASSPVGGATEAFF
TRBJ1-1 | TRBD1 | NA | TRBV4-1 | TGCGCCAGCAGCGACAGGGTAAGTGTGAACACTGAAGCTTTCTTT | CASSDRVSVNTEAFF
TRBJ2-2 | NA | once | TRBV30 | TGTGCCTGGAGTGGGTTAGTGGACACCGGGGAGCTGTTTTTT | CAWSGLVDTGELFF
TRBJ1-2 | NA | NA | TRBV7-9 | TGTGCCAGCAGCTTACCGTCGCGGGAGGCCTACACCTTC | CASSLPSREAYTF
TRBJ2-7 | TRBD2 | NA | TRBV20-1 | TGCAGTGCGACCGGGGGGGGAGAGCAGTACTTC | CSATGGGEQYF
TRBJ2-7 | NA | NA | TRBV7-2 | TGTGCCAGCAGCCGTGGCGGGCAGCACTACGAGCAGTACTTC | CASSRGGQHYEQYF
TRBJ2-7 | NA | NA | TRBV7-2 | TGTGCCAGCAGCTTAGCTTCCACGGGGCAGTACTTC | CASSLASTGQYF
TRBJ2-5 | NA | NA | TRBV4-1 | TGCGCCAGCAGCCAAGACCAGGTGGGTTTGGAGACCCAGTACTTC | CASSQDQVGLETQYF
TRBJ1-4 | NA | NA | TRBV5-1 | TGCGCCAGCAGCTTGAGGAGGGGCTTTGAAAAACTGTTTTTT | CASSLRRGFEKLFF
TRBJ2-7 | NA | few | TRBV6-1 | TGTGCCAGCAGTGAAGCTAGGGTGGAGGGCTACGAGCAGTACTTC | CASSEARVEGYEQYF
TRBJ2-1 | NA | NA | TRBV15 | TGTGCCACCAGCACGATAGGGGACTTGTTCTACAATGAGCAGTTCTTC | CATSTIGDLFYNEQFF
TRBJ2-7 | TRBD2 | NA | TRBV27 | TGTGCCAGCAGTTTCACTAGCGGGGGGCCGGCCGAGCAGTACTTC | CASSFTSGGPAEQYF
TRBJ2-5 | NA | NA | TRBV7-6 | TGTGCCAGCAGCTCGTACCAAGAGACCCAGTACTTC | CASSSYQETQYF
TRBJ1-5 | NA | few | TRBV21-1 | TGTGCCAGCCATTTGGCCCGGAGTCGTTTTATTAATCAGCCCCAGCATTTT | CASHLARSRFINQPQHF
TRBJ1-2 | TRBD1 | NA | TRBV9 | TGTGCCAGCACCCTTTCCGACAGGGCCTATGGCTACACCTTC | CASTLSDRAYGYTF
TRBJ1-1 | TRBD1 | NA | TRBV9 | TGTGCCAGCAGCGTTGGGGACAGCATGAACACTGAAGCTTTCTTT | CASSVGDSMNTEAFF
TRBJ1-3 | NA | NA | TRBV3-1/TRBV3-2 | TGTGCCAGCAGCCAAGATGTCCGGTCTGGAAACACCATATATTTT | CASSQDVRSGNTIYF
TRBJ1-2 | NA | NA | TRBV27 | TGTGCCAGCAGTCCTACGAGGTTCTATGGCTACACCTTC | CASSPTRFYGYTF
TRBJ1-2 | NA | NA | TRBV3-1/TRBV3-2 | TGTGCCAGCAGCCAAGACGCGATGACAGTTTATGGCTACACCTTC | CASSQDAMTVYGYTF
TRBJ2-1 | NA | NA | TRBV21-1 | TGTGCCAGCAGCAAAGAGGGGGGGGTCCCCTACAATGAGCAGTTCTTC | CASSKEGGVPYNEQFF
TRBJ1-2 | NA | NA | TRBV3-1/TRBV3-2 | TGTGCCAGCAGCCAAGCAGGGGCGCCTGTCTATGGCTACACCTTC | CASSQAGAPVYGYTF
TRBJ1-2 | TRBD1 | NA | TRBV5-7 | TGTGCCAGCAGCCGGAACACAGGGGGACCTTATGGCTACACCTTC | CASSRNTGGPYGYTF
TRBJ2-1 | TRBD2 | once | TRBV5-1 | TGCGCCAGCAGTCAGGGACTAGGTTTCAATGAGCAGTTCTTC | CASSQGLGFNEQFF
TRBJ2-1 | NA | NA | TRBV9 | TGTGCCAGCAGCACCGACAGGAACCCCTACAATGAGCAGTTCTTC | CASSTDRNPYNEQFF
TRBJ2-2 | TRBD1 | NA | TRBV6-5 | TGTGCCAGCAGCGTACAGGGGGCGGTCACCGGGGAGCTGTTTTTT | CASSVQGAVTGELFF
TRBJ2-7 | TRBD1 | NA | TRBV5-1 | TGCGCCAGCAGCACCGGACAGGGGGCGGAAGAGCAGTACTTC | CASSTGQGAEEQYF
TRBJ2-2 | NA | NA | TRBV5-5 | TGTGCCAGCAGCTTGGGAAAGACAGCTTACACCGGGGAGCTGTTTTTT | CASSLGKTAYTGELFF
TRBJ1-6 | NA | NA | TRBV5-6 | TGTGCCAGCAGCTTCACTCTAAATTCACCCCTCCACTTT | CASSFTLNSPLHF
TRBJ2-1 | TRBD2 | NA | TRBV4-1 | TGCGCCAGCAGCCACAATCCTAGCGGATCCTACAATGAGCAGTTCTTC | CASSHNPSGSYNEQFF
TRBJ2-7 | TRBD1 | NA | TRBV4-1 | TGCGCCAGCAGCCAAGATCCCCTAGGGACAGGTTCCAACGAGCAGTACTTC | CASSQDPLGTGSNEQYF
TRBJ2-7 | TRBD1 | NA | TRBV3-1/TRBV3-2 | TGTGCCAGCAGCTCTACGTGGACAGGGGGCTACGAGCAGTACTTC | CASSSTWTGGYEQYF
TRBJ2-1 | TRBD2 | NA | TRBV5-1 | TGCGCCAGCAGCAGAAGACTAGCGGGGTCGGGTGTGGATGAGCAGTTCTTC | CASSRRLAGSGVDEQFF
TRBJ1-1 | NA | few | TRBV9 | TGTGCCAGCAGCGTAGCCGCGGAGAACACTGAAGCTTTCTTT | CASSVAAENTEAFF
TRBJ1-2 | TRBD1 | once | TRBV19 | TGTGCCAGTAGAGACAGGGCCCTTGACTATGGCTACACCTTC | CASRDRALDYGYTF
TRBJ2-2 | NA | NA | TRBV7-8 | TGTGCCAGCAGCTTATTTTTGTTCCCGCGAAGCACCGGGGAGCTGTTTTTT | CASSLFLFPRSTGELFF